This is a list of T cell receptor beta chains from one sample in a study of cytomegalovirus exposure and HLA in healthy donors. Assay: immunoSEQ multiplex PCR; the TCRdb copy retains only in-frame clones and omits some. The table records roughly 220,000 clones, roughly 88% of them present only once. The sequenced sample consisted of PBMCs. Receptors were obtained from a woman under 40 in good health and CMV-seropositive. CDR3s include the opening cysteine and the closing phenylalanine or tryptophan. A D gene is named only where the DNA matches it firmly. Clone size is not always given. Where it is, it says once, few, many or a class for expanded clones.

D	V	J	size	CDR3	DNA
NA	TRBV5-1	TRBJ2-4	NA	CASSSQGSGNIQYF	TGCGCCAGCAGTTCGCAGGGCAGTGGAAACATTCAGTACTTC
NA	TRBV5-1	TRBJ1-2	NA	CASSLQGHGYTF	TGCGCCAGCAGCTTACAGGGACATGGCTACACCTTC
NA	TRBV30	TRBJ1-2	NA	CAWSPGPENYGYTF	TGTGCCTGGAGCCCCGGGCCGGAAAACTATGGCTACACCTTC
NA	TRBV2	TRBJ1-3	NA	CASKTGERNTIYF	TGTGCCAGCAAAACAGGAGAGCGAAACACCATATATTTT
NA	TRBV27	TRBJ1-5	NA	CASSYRGGNQPQHF	TGTGCCAGCAGTTATAGGGGGGGCAATCAGCCCCAGCATTTT
NA	TRBV5-6	TRBJ2-7	NA	CASSFGQSYEQYF	TGTGCCAGCAGCTTTGGACAGTCCTACGAGCAGTACTTC
NA	TRBV4-3	TRBJ1-1	NA	CASSQEVQTTEAFF	TGCGCCAGCAGCCAAGAGGTGCAGACTACTGAAGCTTTCTTT
NA	TRBV9	TRBJ2-7	NA	CASSAGEAGFYEQYF	TGTGCCAGCAGCGCGGGAGAGGCAGGGTTCTACGAGCAGTACTTC
NA	TRBV9	TRBJ2-7	NA	CASSVASGALSYEQYF	TGTGCCAGCAGCGTAGCTTCAGGGGCCCTGTCCTACGAGCAGTACTTC
NA	TRBV4-1	TRBJ2-7	NA	CASSQFGFQSSYEQYF	TGCGCCAGCAGCCAATTCGGGTTCCAAAGCTCCTACGAGCAGTACTTC
NA	TRBV5-1	TRBJ2-3	NA	CASRATGQRTQYF	TGCGCCAGCAGGGCAACCGGACAGAGGACGCAGTATTTT
NA	TRBV5-4	TRBJ1-2	few	CASSLRQTYGYTF	TGTGCCAGCAGCTTAAGACAGACTTATGGCTACACCTTC
NA	TRBV5-1	TRBJ2-1	NA	CASQGDEQFF	TGCGCCAGCCAGGGAGACGAGCAGTTCTTC
TRBD2	TRBV6-5	TRBJ2-7	few	CASRISGFGSYEQYF	TGTGCCAGCAGAATTAGCGGGTTCGGCTCCTACGAGCAGTACTTC
NA	TRBV27	TRBJ1-2	once	CASSLEWAPGNYGYTF	TGTGCCAGCAGTTTAGAGTGGGCACCTGGTAACTATGGCTACACCTTC
NA	TRBV11-2	TRBJ2-7	NA	CASSQATGFHEQYF	TGTGCCAGCAGCCAGGCCACAGGGTTCCACGAGCAGTACTTC
NA	TRBV29-1	TRBJ2-3	NA	CSVEGGTTLGTQYF	TGCAGCGTTGAAGGCGGCACTACCCTTGGTACGCAGTATTTT
TRBD1	TRBV5-6	TRBJ1-1	once	CASSVQGLTYTEAFF	TGTGCCAGCAGCGTACAGGGGCTCACTTACACTGAAGCTTTCTTT
NA	TRBV6-5	TRBJ1-3	NA	CASSYSGGTSGNTIYF	TGTGCCAGCAGTTACTCTGGGGGCACCTCTGGAAACACCATATATTTT
TRBD2	TRBV28	TRBJ2-3	NA	CASSYTGGSDTQYF	TGTGCCAGCAGTTACACGGGAGGGAGCGATACGCAGTATTTT
TRBD1	TRBV9	TRBJ1-4	NA	CASSVGPGQGNEKLFF	TGTGCCAGCAGCGTAGGCCCCGGACAGGGGAATGAAAAACTGTTTTTT
NA	TRBV30	TRBJ2-2	NA	CAWKRRQNTGELFF	TGTGCCTGGAAGCGCAGACAGAACACCGGGGAGCTGTTTTTT
NA	TRBV28	TRBJ2-7	NA	CASSLSRLTPETYEQYF	TGTGCCAGCAGTTTATCCCGACTAACCCCGGAGACCTACGAGCAGTACTTC
NA	TRBV5-1	TRBJ2-7	once	CASSFLSNEQYF	TGCGCCAGCAGCTTTTTGTCCAACGAGCAGTACTTC
TRBD1	TRBV29-1	TRBJ2-7	NA	CSVEAPGQGVSEQYF	TGCAGCGTTGAGGCCCCGGGACAGGGTGTTTCCGAGCAGTACTTC
NA	TRBV30	TRBJ2-3	NA	CAWSVLLTDTQYF	TGTGCCTGGAGTGTACTACTCACAGATACGCAGTATTTT
NA	TRBV30	TRBJ1-2	once	CAWGPPSVNYGYTF	TGTGCCTGGGGTCCCCCTAGCGTCAACTATGGCTACACCTTC
NA	TRBV28	TRBJ1-3	NA	CASSFQVGNTIYF	TGTGCCAGCAGTTTCCAGGTTGGGAACACCATATATTTT
NA	TRBV9	TRBJ2-7	NA	CASSVGDRSEGYEQYF	TGTGCCAGCAGCGTAGGCGACCGGAGCGAGGGGTACGAGCAGTACTTC
NA	TRBV7-9	TRBJ2-1	few	CASSWGREDNEQFF	TGTGCCAGCAGCTGGGGGCGGGAAGACAATGAGCAGTTCTTC
NA	TRBV6-5	TRBJ2-3	NA	CASSSPRAYTDTQYF	TGTGCCAGCAGTTCTCCTCGGGCGTACACAGATACGCAGTATTTT
NA	TRBV28	TRBJ2-1	NA	CASSLGAMSEQFF	TGTGCCAGCAGTCTTGGAGCGATGAGTGAGCAGTTCTTC
TRBD1	TRBV23-1	TRBJ1-1	NA	CAGRQGGTEAFF	TGCGCCGGACGACAGGGTGGCACTGAAGCTTTCTTT
NA	TRBV9	TRBJ2-1	NA	CASSGSLSGEYNEQFF	TGTGCCAGCAGCGGCTCCCTGAGCGGAGAATACAATGAGCAGTTCTTC